This T cell receptor (beta chain) was captured in a study of OX40 agonist ivuxolimab in advanced cancers. For the study at large: Ivuxolimab, an antibody acting as an agonist of OX40 (CD134), was used to treat patients. Notes on the study in general: Among some nonresponders, normalized T-cell clonal expansion was also low.

This CDR3 has 16 amino acids. Germline V gene sequence: CDR1 LGHNA, CDR2 YNFKEQ. Between the trimmed V and J ends, which lost 0 bases and 7 bases, there was a span of 13 bases. Comments on this clone: Its antigen is not identified.

Baseline, cycle 4 day 1, and cycle 7 day 1 were the blood sampling points. Libraries were prepared by immunoSEQ multiplex PCR; TCRdb keeps only in-frame clonotypes and omits some of them. The repertoire holds more than 85,000 clones, just over 90% seen once, with more than 0.25% in the top ten. The receptor was isolated from an adult with an advanced solid tumor such as melanoma, head and neck, liver or kidney cancer. The source was CD4+ or CD8+ T cells sorted from blood, collected in a trial of the OX40 agonist ivuxolimab. V is TRBV4-2 and J is TRBJ2-6; D is ambiguous. Here the CDR3 DNA reads TGTGCCAGCAGCCAAGATAGGGTAGTTGGAGCCAACGTCCTGACTTTC. Encoded protein: CASSQDRVVGANVLTF.